Listed here are 26 T cell receptor beta chains from one sample, sequenced in a study of cytomegalovirus exposure and HLA in healthy donors. The PCR ran on 60 Vbeta and 13 Jbeta primers. TCRdb's table, derived via immunoSEQ multiplex PCR, lists solely in-frame clones and lacks some. The table lists approximately 200,000 clones, roughly 84% of them singletons. Specimen: PBMCs. These receptors all stem from a girl aged 5-17 years in good health and CMV-seronegative.

The rearrangement links TRBV5-4 to TRBJ1-3, with 8 bases fitting TRBD1. CDR1 is SGHNT, CDR2 YYREEE, per germline (reference sequence). The CDR3 sequence is 15 residues long. With 0 bases clipped from V and 7 bases from J, the junction kept 6 bases outside the gene matches. The CDR3 protein is CASSLGVAGGNTIYF. The DNA for the CDR3 is TGTGCCAGCAGCTTGGGAGTCGCAGGGGGCAACACCATATATTTT.

V is TRBV21-1 and J is TRBJ1-3; the D segment call TRBD1 is taken from the table without a DNA check. TRBV21-1 is an annotated pseudogene. This CDR3 has 15 residues. The CDR3 nucleotides read TGTGCCAGCAGCGCTCACCGGGACAGTGGAAACACCATATATTTT. Its protein is CASSAHRDSGNTIYF.

Regarding this clone: At the DNA level, this CDR3 is encoded by other sequences in the same sample as well. The chain carries TRBV6-1 and TRBJ1-2; D is possibly TRBD1 (6 bases). The CDR3 is 12 amino acids. Germline V lookup: CDR1 MNHNS, CDR2 SASEGT. Between the trimmed V and J ends, which lost 8 bases and 8 bases, there was a span of 15 bases. CDR3 in DNA: TGTGCCAGCTCCTCGGGGGGCCGAGGCTACACCTTC. This translates into CASSSGGRGYTF.

CDR3 sequence reads: CAISVGTEDSGNTIYF. The CDR3 DNA reads as TGTGCCATCAGTGTGGGGACAGAAGACTCTGGAAACACCATATATTTT. The chain uses TRBV10-3 and TRBJ1-3, with 7 bases that match TRBD1. The CDR3 is 16 amino acids. V shed 4 bases, J shed 0 bases, and the junction held 6 bases outside the gene matches. Per germline, CDR1 ENHRY and CDR2 SYGVKD.

The chain has TRBV28 and TRBJ1-5; a weak D match, TRBD1 (5 bases). The germline gives CDR1 MDHEN, CDR2 SYDVKM. This CDR3 comprises 13 residues. Trimming took off 5 bases at V and 6 bases at J, with 11 bases between the two ends. CDR3 residues: CASSLMGGQPQHF. Written as DNA, the CDR3 is TGTGCCAGCAGTCTGATGGGGGGTCAGCCCCAGCATTTT.

The J gene is TRBJ2-7, the V gene TRBV4-2; 8 bases are a match to TRBD2. Germline lookup yields CDR1 LGHNA and CDR2 YNFKEQ. V was pared by 0 bases and J by 1 base, with 20 bases of the junction left unmatched. The length of the CDR3 is 21 residues. CDR3 bases: TGTGCCAGCAGCCAAGAAAGCCGGGGGGGGCGCGCGGGGGACGAATCCTACGAGCAGTACTTC. This gives the protein CASSQESRGGRAGDESYEQYF.

The J gene is TRBJ2-5, the V gene TRBV7-9; 8 nucleotides agree with TRBD2. Germline V gene sequence: CDR1 SEHNR, CDR2 FQNEAQ (reference sequence). V was pared by 7 bases and J by 5 bases, with 15 bases of the junction left unmatched. The CDR3 totals 16 residues. CDR3 in DNA: TGTGCCAGCACCTTTGGGCAGGGTTCGGGAGGGGAGACCCAGTACTTC. This codes for CASTFGQGSGGETQYF.

V is TRBV11-3 and J is TRBJ2-3; TRBD1 agrees at 7 bases. CDR3 length: 16 amino acids. Germline loops: CDR1 SGHNT, CDR2 YENEEA. The V and J ends lost 1 base and 2 bases, in that order; junction bases with no gene match: 6. As DNA, the CDR3 is TGTGCCAGCAGCTTAGCCACAGGGGCCGACACAGATACGCAGTATTTT. This sequence encodes CASSLATGADTDTQYF.

This clone showed up just once. The chain couples TRBV5-1 to TRBJ2-7; D remains unclear. The V end lost 6 bases, the J end lost 3 bases, and 13 bases lay between the germline ends. Germline lookup yields CDR1 SGHRS and CDR2 YFSETQ. CDR3 length: 13 residues. In DNA, the CDR3 is TGCGCCAGCACCTCCTCCGGCGGCTACGAGCAGTACTTC. Amino acid sequence: CASTSSGGYEQYF.

The rearrangement uses TRBV6-1 and TRBJ1-3; 9 nucleotides match TRBD1. The CDR3 is made up of 15 amino acids. Germline V CDR1 and CDR2: MNHNS, SASEGT. Trimming removed 4 bases from V and 4 bases from J; junction bases left unmatched: 5. The CDR3 DNA reads as TGTGCCAGCAGTGGCGGGACAGGGCGAGGAAACACCATATATTTT. Translation gives CASSGGTGRGNTIYF.

In its sample, this clone was seen once. The chain links TRBV7-9 to TRBJ2-3; 7 bases fit TRBD1. CDR1 is SEHNR and CDR2 is FQNEAQ in the germline V gene (reference sequence). Unmatched junction bases numbered 7, after V lost 4 bases and J lost 0 bases. The CDR3 extends over 16 amino acids. This chain's CDR3 is CASSWRQGLSTDTQYF. The CDR3 DNA sequence: TGTGCCAGCAGCTGGCGACAGGGCTTAAGCACAGATACGCAGTATTTT.

The chain carries TRBV19 and TRBJ2-3; the D gene is possibly TRBD1 (5 bases). This CDR3 has 14 amino acids. CDR1 is LNHDA and CDR2 is SQIVND in the germline V gene (reference sequence). V was pared by 4 bases and J by 5 bases, with 13 bases between. CDR3 coding DNA: TGTGCCAGTAGTAAAGGGGTATCTCTAGATACGCAGTATTTT. It is translated as CASSKGVSLDTQYF.

The chain employs TRBV19 and TRBJ2-7, with D hard to call. Germline CDR1 and CDR2: LNHDA and SQIVND (reference sequence). V was pared by 5 bases and J by 3 bases, with 11 bases between. CDR3 size: 13 residues. This CDR3 reads CASSSQLNYEQYF. Written as DNA, the CDR3 is TGTGCCAGTAGTTCACAGTTGAACTACGAGCAGTACTTC. The full variable domain, its missing parts supplied by reference TRBV19 and TRBJ2-7, is DGGITQSPKYLFRKEGQNVTLSCEQNLNHDAMYWYRQDPGQGLRLIYYSQIVNDFQKGDIAEGYSVSREKKESFPLTVTSAQKNPTAFYLCASSSQLNYEQYFGPGTRLTVT.

Only a few counts were recorded for this clone. The chain combines TRBV15 with TRBJ2-6; TRBD1 aligns across 7 bases. This CDR3 spans 16 amino acids. Per the germline V gene, CDR1 is LNHNV and CDR2 is YYDKDF (reference sequence). Trimming took 4 bases from V and 2 from J; bases not matched to a gene: 5. The CDR3: CATSKAGGTGANVLTF. The CDR3 nucleotides read TGTGCCACCAGCAAAGCAGGGGGAACTGGGGCCAACGTCCTGACTTTC.

About this clone: The junction does not match germline at one end; this may be a read error. This sample also contains other DNA sequences that code for the same CDR3. The V and J genes are TRBV2 and TRBJ1-1, with D perhaps TRBD1 (6 bases). Germline values: CDR1 SNHLY, CDR2 FYNNEI. The length of the CDR3 is 13 residues. The CDR3 DNA follows: TGTGCCAGTAGTGAACCCCTACAGGGTGGTGCTTTCTTT. It specifies CASSEPLQGGAFF.

The chain recombines TRBV9 with TRBJ1-1; D is uncertain. This CDR3 has 13 amino acids. From germline, CDR1 is SGDLS and CDR2 YYNGEE. The V end was cut by 0 bases, the J end by 5 bases, with 8 bases between. The CDR3 spells CASSVATGTEAFF. The CDR3 nucleotides read TGTGCCAGCAGCGTAGCTACGGGGACTGAAGCTTTCTTT.

This chain uses TRBV29-1 with TRBJ2-3; 7 nucleotides align to TRBD1. The CDR3 runs 15 residues. V trimming: 3 bases; J trimming: 2 bases; junction bases outside the gene matches: 8. Germline V lookup: CDR1 SQVTM, CDR2 ANQGSEA. The CDR3 nucleotides read TGCAGCGTTGAGTCGACAGGGATTCCCACAGATACGCAGTATTTT. It yields the protein CSVESTGIPTDTQYF.

The J gene is TRBJ1-2, the V gene TRBV5-4; D is undetermined. Trimming took off 0 bases at V and 1 base at J, with 7 bases between the two ends. The CDR3 length is 14 residues. CDR1 is SGHNT, CDR2 YYREEE, per germline (reference sequence). CDR3 DNA: TGTGCCAGCAGCTTGGGTTCCAATAACTATGGCTACACCTTC. Translated: CASSLGSNNYGYTF.

The chain has TRBV18 and TRBJ2-7, with a possible D match to TRBD1 (6 bases). This CDR3 spans 16 amino acids. V was trimmed by 0 bases and J by 3 bases, leaving 15 bases between them. CDR1 KGHSH and CDR2 LQKENI come from the germline V gene. Written as DNA, the CDR3 is TGTGCCAGCTCACCACCGGTTCAGGGGCGCGTCTACGAGCAGTACTTC. Amino acids: CASSPPVQGRVYEQYF.

The rearrangement joins TRBV5-1 to TRBJ1-1; 8 bases line up with TRBD1. Germline V gene sequence: CDR1 SGHRS, CDR2 YFSETQ. J lost 4 bases, V lost 0 bases, and 14 bases had no gene match. The CDR3 runs 18 residues. CDR3 residues: CASSLADRVSLWGTEAFF. Here the CDR3 DNA reads TGCGCCAGCAGCTTGGCGGACAGGGTGTCTCTATGGGGCACTGAAGCTTTCTTT. Combining the CDR3 with reference TRBV5-1 and TRBJ1-1 gives the whole variable domain KAGVTQTPRYLIKTRGQQVTLSCSPISGHRSVSWYQQTPGQGLQFLFEYFSETQRNKGNFPGRFSGRQFSNSRSEMNVSTLELGDSALYLCASSLADRVSLWGTEAFFGQGTRLTVV.

This clone was picked up a small number of times. V is TRBV2 and J is TRBJ2-7; tentatively, D is TRBD2 (6 bases). Germline CDR1 and CDR2: SNHLY and FYNNEI. The CDR3 length is 15 residues. The ends were cut back, 2 bases at V and 3 bases at J, with 14 bases in the middle. The DNA of the CDR3 is TGTGCCAGCAGTGAATGGGACTCCGGAGGCTACGAGCAGTACTTC. Translation gives CASSEWDSGGYEQYF.

This clone showed up just once. The rearrangement joins TRBV5-5 to TRBJ2-2; D not certain. CDR1 and CDR2 (germline): SGHKS, YYEKEE (reference sequence). Trimming pared 0 bases from V and 6 bases from J, leaving 6 bases between. The CDR3 runs 13 residues. In DNA, the CDR3 is TGTGCCAGCAGCTTGGTAGGAGCCGGGGAGCTGTTTTTT. Translation gives CASSLVGAGELFF.

The rearrangement uses TRBV7-2 and TRBJ2-7; 7 bases fit TRBD1. The CDR3 runs to 15 residues. Germline-derived CDR1 and CDR2 are SGHTA and FQGNSA. Trimming cost V 5 bases and J 3 bases; bases outside gene matches: 10. Here the CDR3 DNA reads TGTGCCAGCAGCCAAGGCAGGGACAGATACTACGAGCAGTACTTC. Encoded protein: CASSQGRDRYYEQYF.

The rearrangement joins TRBV2 to TRBJ1-1; D gene unclear. The germline V gene has CDR1 SNHLY and CDR2 FYNNEI. The V end was cut by 2 bases, the J end by 5 bases, with 21 bases between. CDR3 length: 17 residues. The CDR3 loop reads CASSEFRLAGEGTEAFF. The CDR3 coding sequence is TGTGCCAGCAGTGAATTTCGTTTAGCCGGAGAAGGAACTGAAGCTTTCTTT.

The chain employs TRBV9 and TRBJ1-5, with D maybe TRBD1 (6 bases). The CDR3 extends over 17 amino acids. Germline V gene lookup returns CDR1 SGDLS and CDR2 YYNGEE. Trimming shortened V by 3 bases and J by 6 bases, and 22 bases separated the two germline ends. Here the CDR3 DNA reads TGTGCCAGCAGCGAAACACAGGGAGGGGTGGCGAGTCAGCCCCAGCATTTT. Protein product: CASSETQGGVASQPQHF.

This clone was seen more than once but under ten times. V and J are TRBV5-6 and TRBJ1-2; a possible D gene is TRBD1 (6 bases). The CDR3 consists of 15 residues. V lost 6 bases and J 0 bases, leaving 15 bases between the germline ends. Germline V gene lookup returns CDR1 SGHDT and CDR2 YYEEEE. In DNA, the CDR3 is TGTGCCAGCAAGTGGGCAGGGGTAGCTAACTATGGCTACACCTTC. Protein: CASKWAGVANYGYTF.